Listed below are T cell receptor beta chains from one sample, sequenced in a study of blood T cells in healthy people across ages. MiXCR, run by TCRdb on the 5' RACE reads, gives a single entry per CDR3 protein. Here the sample spans fewer than 2,000,000 distinct CDR3 sequences, about 31% being singletons. Specimen: blood. Source of these receptors: a woman younger than 45 in good health. CDR3s include the opening cysteine and the closing phenylalanine or tryptophan. The D gene is left open where the match is weak. The listing skips clone size in some rows; elsewhere it reads once, few, many or a size class.

CDR3nt,CDR3aa,abundance,v_gene,j_gene,d_gene
TGCAGCCTAGCGGAGCCACAAGAGACCCAGTACTTC,CSLAEPQETQYF,many,TRBV29-1,TRBJ2-5,TRBD2
TGCGCCAGCAGCCGACTAGCGGGAGGAGGGGGGAGGTCAGATACGCAGTATTTT,CASSRLAGGGGRSDTQYF,.,TRBV4-1,TRBJ2-3,TRBD2
TGCAGTGCTAGCGGGGGGCCCAATGAGCAGTTCTTC,CSASGGPNEQFF,few,TRBV20-1,TRBJ2-1,.
TGTGCCAGCAGCCGGGAGCGGGGGCGCAATGAGCAGTTCTTC,CASSRERGRNEQFF,.,TRBV7-2,TRBJ2-1,TRBD2
TGTGCCAGCAGCCAAGATTCAACGGGGGGGCCCACAGATACGCAGTATTTT,CASSQDSTGGPTDTQYF,.,TRBV4-2,TRBJ2-3,TRBD2
TGCGCCAGCAGCTTGGCAACCAGAATCGAGGACTATGGCTACACCTTC,CASSLATRIEDYGYTF,few,TRBV5-1,TRBJ1-2,.
TGTGCCATCAGTGAGGGGATCAGCCTCTATGGCTACACCTTC,CAISEGISLYGYTF,few,TRBV10-3,TRBJ1-2,.
TGCGCCAGCAGCCAACAGGACAGGGGCCTCGGCACCGGGGAGCTGTTTTTT,CASSQQDRGLGTGELFF,few,TRBV4-1,TRBJ2-2,TRBD1
TGTGCCAGCACTCAGGTATCCTACGAGCAGTACTTC,CASTQVSYEQYF,few,TRBV2,TRBJ2-7,.
TGTGCCAGCAACACCGGACAGGGTGAAGATGAAAAACTGTTTTTT,CASNTGQGEDEKLFF,few,TRBV7-9,TRBJ1-4,TRBD1
TGCAGTGCTAGAAAGGACTCTGGGGCCAACGTCCTGACTTTC,CSARKDSGANVLTF,many,TRBV20-1,TRBJ2-6,.
TGTGCCAGCCGTCGGACAGGGCTCAATCAGCCCCAGCATTTT,CASRRTGLNQPQHF,few,TRBV6-5,TRBJ1-5,TRBD1
TGCAGTGCCCCGGGACAGGGAAAGAATGGGCAGTTCTTC,CSAPGQGKNGQFF,few,TRBV20-1,TRBJ2-1,TRBD1
TGTGCCACCAGCCTAGGGGCTAGCGGGGTCCCCACAGATACGCAGTATTTT,CATSLGASGVPTDTQYF,.,TRBV15,TRBJ2-3,TRBD2
TGTGCCAGCACGTCCGGGAGGAACGAGCAGTTCTTC,CASTSGRNEQFF,few,TRBV3-1,TRBJ2-1,TRBD2
TGCAGTGCTAGAGCCGGGGGGACAGGGAGTGAAAATGAGCAGTTCTTC,CSARAGGTGSENEQFF,few,TRBV20-1,TRBJ2-1,TRBD1
TGTGCCAGCAGAGATATAGCGGGAAACACAGATACGCAGTATTTT,CASRDIAGNTDTQYF,.,TRBV5-6,TRBJ2-3,TRBD2
TGTGCCAGCACTATCAAGGGGGGATACAATGAGCAGTTCTTC,CASTIKGGYNEQFF,.,TRBV12-3/TRBV12-4,TRBJ2-1,.
TGTGCCAGCAGCCACTGGGGGGGCTCTATAGAGACCCAGTACTTC,CASSHWGGSIETQYF,many,TRBV7-3,TRBJ2-5,.
TGCAGTGCACTATTGGCTGACGGACACAATGAGCAGTTCTTC,CSALLADGHNEQFF,many,TRBV20-1,TRBJ2-1,.
TGTGCCAGCAGTTTTGGCGGGAAGGGAGGATTCAATGAGCAGTTCTTC,CASSFGGKGGFNEQFF,.,TRBV12-3/TRBV12-4,TRBJ2-1,.
TGCAGCGTTTCGGGTTCCTACCGCACTAGTGGCTACACCTTC,CSVSGSYRTSGYTF,.,TRBV29-1,TRBJ1-2,.
TGCAGTGCTAGAAGACTAGCGGACAACAATGAGCAGTTCTTC,CSARRLADNNEQFF,few,TRBV20-1,TRBJ2-1,TRBD2
TGCAGTGCTAGTCCTACTAGCGGGAGCCTTGATGAGCAGTTCTTC,CSASPTSGSLDEQFF,few,TRBV20-1,TRBJ2-1,TRBD2
TGTGCCAGCAGACCGGGGAGGGATGAAAAACTGTTTTTT,CASRPGRDEKLFF,.,TRBV6-5,TRBJ1-4,.
TGTGCCAGCAGGCGAGGGGGACTAACAGGGGGAAACATTCAGTACTTC,CASRRGGLTGGNIQYF,many,TRBV12-3/TRBV12-4,TRBJ2-4,.
TGCAGCGTTGAAGAAATCCCGTCCGCCCGGGAGCGTGGCGAGCAGTACTTC,CSVEEIPSARERGEQYF,.,TRBV29-1,TRBJ2-7,.
TGTGCCAGCAGCCAACCAGGGCGGGGGAGTGAGCAGTTCTTC,CASSQPGRGSEQFF,.,TRBV3-1,TRBJ2-1,TRBD2
TGTGCCAGCAGCTTAAGAGGGGGGTCTCGCGAGCAGTACTTC,CASSLRGGSREQYF,.,TRBV5-6,TRBJ2-7,.
TGTGCCAGCAGCGCCGGGACAGGGACTAGCAATCAGCCCCAGCATTTT,CASSAGTGTSNQPQHF,.,TRBV5-5,TRBJ1-5,TRBD1
TGTGCCATCGCCGGGACAGAAGAGACCCAGTACTTC,CAIAGTEETQYF,.,TRBV10-3,TRBJ2-5,TRBD1
TGTGCCAGCAGCGTAGTGTCAGGGGACACTGAAGCTTTCTTT,CASSVVSGDTEAFF,few,TRBV9,TRBJ1-1,.
TGTGCCAGCAGCCTGGTCTTATGGGACGAGCAGTACTTC,CASSLVLWDEQYF,.,TRBV7-9,TRBJ2-7,.
TGTGCCTGGAGCGCCGGGGTCAGCGATCAGCCCCAGCATTTT,CAWSAGVSDQPQHF,.,TRBV30,TRBJ1-5,.
TGTGCCAGCAGCGTTAGCGGGGCAGATACGCAGTATTTT,CASSVSGADTQYF,few,TRBV9,TRBJ2-3,TRBD2
TGTGCCAGCAGCTTGGACGTGGCTAGCGGGATCTCCTACGAGCAGTACTTC,CASSLDVASGISYEQYF,.,TRBV5-4,TRBJ2-7,TRBD2
TGTGCCAGCAGCCCTTGGACAGGGGTGAACACTGAAGCTTTCTTT,CASSPWTGVNTEAFF,many,TRBV7-9,TRBJ1-1,TRBD1
TGTGCCAGCAGCCTCCAGTTAGGGTCGGGTTACAATGAGCAGTACTTC,CASSLQLGSGYNEQYF,.,TRBV11-2,TRBJ2-7,.
TGTGCCAGCAGTGAAATAGAGGAGAGCACTGAAGCTTTCTTT,CASSEIEESTEAFF,.,TRBV6-1,TRBJ1-1,.
TGTGCCAGCAGCCAAGATCCCACTAGCGGGGTCGAGCAGTACTTC,CASSQDPTSGVEQYF,.,TRBV4-2,TRBJ2-7,TRBD2
TGCGCCAGCAGCGTACTAGCGGGAGGGAACAATGAGCAGTTCTTC,CASSVLAGGNNEQFF,.,TRBV5-1,TRBJ2-1,TRBD2
TGCACCAGCAGCTCAGGGTCGGCTCCGAGCACAGATACGCGGTATTTT,CTSSSGSAPSTDTRYF,few,TRBV5-1,TRBJ2-3,.
TGCAGCGTTGAGGAAGGGACGGTGAGCTCTGGGGCCAACGTCCTGACTTTC,CSVEEGTVSSGANVLTF,many,TRBV29-1,TRBJ2-6,.
TGTGCCAGCAGCATGGGGGACACTTACCAAGAGACCCAGTACTTC,CASSMGDTYQETQYF,few,TRBV3-1,TRBJ2-5,.
TGCAGTGCTCCGGACGGTCGTAATGAAAAACTGTTTTTT,CSAPDGRNEKLFF,.,TRBV20-1,TRBJ1-4,.
TGCAGTGCTATGGGGGTGTCGGAGACCCAGTACTTC,CSAMGVSETQYF,few,TRBV20-1,TRBJ2-5,.
TGTGCCAGCAGCCAGACAGGGGCCAGCTCCTACAATGAGCAGTTCTTC,CASSQTGASSYNEQFF,.,TRBV9,TRBJ2-1,TRBD1
TGTGCCAGCAGCGTGGGGCAACGCCCCTACGAGCAGTACTTC,CASSVGQRPYEQYF,.,TRBV9,TRBJ2-7,.
TGTGCCAGCAGCCTGGACAGGGGCCGTGAAGCTTTCTTT,CASSLDRGREAFF,.,TRBV3-1,TRBJ1-1,TRBD1